The entry below describes one T cell receptor (beta chain). Its specificity is not known. The data were taken from a study of CD8 T cells in Susac syndrome. Overall study results and limits: The TCR sequencing and HLA analysis in the study involved a relatively small number of individuals, as the study acknowledged.

V was trimmed by 3 bases and J by 0 bases, leaving 12 bases between them. Germline loops: CDR1 SGHVS, CDR2 FQNEAQ. The CDR3 has 16 amino acids. Random hexamers served to reverse transcribe about 0.5 to 1 ug RNA. The authors amplified TCR beta CDR3 across 54 Vbeta and 13 Jbeta using immunoSEQ multiplex PCR. A single record per CDR3 protein comes from TCRdb applying MiXCR to the immunoSEQ multiplex PCR reads. The sample holds about 190,000 distinct CDR3 sequences; approximately 93% are singletons and the top ten take 0.1%. TCR beta sequencing covered blood CD8+ and CD4+ T cells. Negative isolation yielded CD4+ and CD8+ T cells, and FACS enriched TEMRA cells.

The material sequenced was CD4+ T cells from PBMCs. The clonotype comes from a human donor in good health. The genes are TRBV7-8 and TRBJ1-3; perhaps TRBD1 as D (5 bases). This chain's CDR3 is CASSLTAILSGNTIYF. The CDR3 DNA is TGTGCCAGCAGCTTGACAGCGATACTCTCTGGAAACACCATATATTTT.